This is a list of T cell receptor beta chains from one sample in a study of metastatic and nonmetastatic thyroid tumors. Using MiXCR, TCRdb re-called clones from the PCR reads. The sample lists some 40,000 clones; 20% to 30% were seen once. Sequencing input: tumor tissue. These receptors were obtained from a female donor with papillary thyroid cancer or a benign thyroid nodule (not recorded which). Some clones in this sample may be carry-over from other donors' samples. Both conserved end residues are part of each CDR3. D genes are given only for firm matches. Rows give clone size only sometimes, using once, few, many, or a class for an expanded clone.

j_gene | v_gene | d_gene | abundance | CDR3aa | CDR3nt
TRBJ2-3 | TRBV11-2 | . | . | CASSLGWPFSTDTQYF | TGTGCCAGCAGCTTAGGGTGGCCCTTTAGCACAGATACGCAGTATTTT
TRBJ2-1 | TRBV5-1 | TRBD1 | many | CASSFLAGTGGHEQFF | TGCGCCAGCAGCTTCTTAGCCGGGACAGGGGGCCATGAGCAGTTCTTC
TRBJ2-3 | TRBV2 | . | . | CASSEALSTDTQYF | TGTGCCAGCAGTGAAGCCCTGAGCACAGATACGCAGTATTTT
TRBJ2-2 | TRBV20-1 | TRBD2 | few | CSASYLAGADGELFF | TGCAGTGCTAGCTACCTAGCGGGAGCTGACGGGGAGCTGTTTTTT
TRBJ2-2 | TRBV6-1 | . | . | CASRPGVNTGELFF | TGTGCCAGCAGACCGGGGGTTAACACCGGGGAGCTGTTTTTT
TRBJ2-7 | TRBV6-2/TRBV6-3 | . | . | CASSDGTEPYEQYF | TGTGCCAGCAGTGACGGGACTGAACCCTACGAGCAGTACTTC
TRBJ2-7 | TRBV20-1 | . | . | CSARDGGGSFYEQYF | TGCAGTGCTAGAGACGGAGGTGGCAGCTTCTACGAGCAGTACTTC
TRBJ2-5 | TRBV13 | . | medium-sized | CASSSLAGETQYF | TGTGCCAGCAGCTCTCTGGCAGGAGAGACCCAGTACTTC
TRBJ1-5 | TRBV20-1 | . | . | CSAFKGPDNQPQHF | TGCAGTGCTTTTAAAGGCCCAGACAATCAGCCCCAGCATTTT
TRBJ1-5 | TRBV19 | TRBD1 | few | CASSAGTGDTQPQHF | TGTGCCAGTAGTGCCGGGACAGGGGATACTCAGCCCCAGCATTTT
TRBJ2-7 | TRBV2 | TRBD2 | many | CASSGLVAGDYEQYF | TGTGCCAGCAGTGGTCTGGTAGCGGGAGACTACGAGCAGTACTTC
TRBJ2-3 | TRBV20-1 | TRBD2 | . | CSATWRERADTQYF | TGCAGTGCTACCTGGCGGGAGCGGGCAGATACGCAGTATTTT
TRBJ1-1 | TRBV18 | . | . | CASSPQGTEAFF | TGTGCCAGCTCACCACAGGGCACTGAAGCTTTCTTT
TRBJ2-2 | TRBV5-1 | TRBD2 | . | CASSSGLAASNTGELFF | TGCGCCAGCAGCTCGGGACTAGCGGCAAGTAACACCGGGGAGCTGTTTTTT
TRBJ1-5 | TRBV6-5 | . | . | CASSYGGNQPQHF | TGTGCCAGCAGTTACGGAGGGAATCAGCCCCAGCATTTT
TRBJ2-5 | TRBV30 | . | many | CAWSVIGSRYQETQYF | TGTGCCTGGAGTGTAATCGGGAGTCGGTACCAAGAGACCCAGTACTTC
TRBJ2-1 | TRBV7-8 | TRBD2 | many | CASSLGGGAHNEQFF | TGTGCCAGCAGCTTGGGCGGGGGGGCCCACAATGAGCAGTTCTTC
TRBJ2-1 | TRBV18 | . | few | CASSPTQGYLYNEQFF | TGTGCCAGCTCACCCACCCAGGGATACCTCTACAATGAGCAGTTCTTC
TRBJ2-7 | TRBV6-1 | . | many | CASSSTGPYEQYF | TGTGCCAGCAGTTCGACAGGACCGTACGAGCAGTACTTC
TRBJ2-1 | TRBV20-1 | TRBD2 | . | CSARRLAGAYNEQFF | TGCAGTGCTCGAAGACTAGCGGGAGCCTACAATGAGCAGTTCTTC
TRBJ2-1 | TRBV2 | . | few | CASRRGYNEQFF | TGTGCCAGCAGAAGGGGGTACAATGAGCAGTTCTTC
TRBJ1-1 | TRBV9 | . | . | CASSLNSGDTEAFF | TGTGCCAGCAGTTTGAATTCGGGGGATACTGAAGCTTTCTTT
TRBJ2-7 | TRBV3-1 | . | once | CASGSWWAYEQYF | TGTGCCAGCGGTAGCTGGTGGGCCTACGAGCAGTACTTC
TRBJ2-6 | TRBV6-1 | . | few | CASSQYPFGANVLTF | TGTGCCAGCAGCCAATACCCCTTTGGGGCCAACGTCCTGACTTTC
TRBJ2-3 | TRBV27 | TRBD2 | many | CASSKASGKTDTQYF | TGTGCCAGCAGTAAGGCTAGCGGAAAGACAGATACGCAGTATTTT